This TCR beta chain was sequenced for a study of blood T cells in healthy people across ages. The CDR3 totals 15 residues. Germline CDR1 is SGHTA and CDR2 is FQGNSA. Trimming pared 5 bases from V and 5 bases from J, leaving 18 bases between. The second PCR ran about 6 to 11 cycles with a sample-barcoded 5' primer and J-beta primers. TCRdb fed the 5' RACE reads into MiXCR, producing one record per CDR3 protein. The sample contains about a million distinct CDR3 sequences, 35% to 40% of which appear only once. The gene calls are TRBV7-2 and TRBJ1-1; D possibly corresponds to TRBD1 (5 bases). This receptor was taken from a man between 18 and 29 years old in good health. The sequencing sample was made of blood. Here the CDR3 reads CASSPVGGLRTEAFF. The CDR3, as DNA: TGTGCCAGCAGCCCCGTCGGGGGTTTACGGACTGAAGCTTTCTTT. The complete variable domain, with remaining parts taken from reference TRBV7-2 and TRBJ1-1, reads GAGVSQSPSNKVTEKGKDVELRCDPISGHTALYWYRQSLGQGLEFLIYFQGNSAPDKSGLPSDRFSAERTGGSVSTLTIQRTQQEDSAVYLCASSPVGGLRTEAFFGQGTRLTVV.